The 22 T cell receptor beta chains below all came from one sample that was sequenced in a study of T cells in Graves' hyperthyroidism and ophthalmopathy. What was amplified from RNA transcripts were TCR beta CDR3 regions. With the HTBI primer set, the TCR CDR3 went through a first round of RT-PCR. TCRdb reanalysed the multiplex PCR reads using MiXCR and keeps one entry per CDR3 protein. The sample consists of 300,000 to 400,000 distinct CDR3 sequences, about 18% of them appearing once. Source material: blood. Source of these receptors: a woman in her 50s with Graves' hyperthyroidism.

In its sample, this clonotype was seen many times. This chain connects TRBV5-1 to TRBJ2-3; 11 nucleotides match TRBD2. The germline gives CDR1 SGHRS, CDR2 YFSETQ. The junction had 11 bases not matched to a gene; V was cut back by 4 bases and J by 4 bases. CDR3 length: 17 amino acids. CDR3 region: CASSDDLLAGVADTQYF. Here the CDR3 DNA reads TGCGCCAGCAGCGACGACCTACTAGCGGGAGTTGCAGATACGCAGTATTTT. Full variable domain (missing parts from reference TRBV5-1 and TRBJ2-3): KAGVTQTPRYLIKTRGQQVTLSCSPISGHRSVSWYQQTPGQGLQFLFEYFSETQRNKGNFPGRFSGRQFSNSRSEMNVSTLELGDSALYLCASSDDLLAGVADTQYFGPGTRLTVL.

This clonotype was counted at least ten times. The chain couples TRBV30 to TRBJ1-1, with a possible D match to TRBD1 (6 bases). Deletions cut 4 bases from V and 0 bases from J, with 21 bases between. This CDR3 comprises 17 residues. Germline V CDR1 and CDR2: GTSNPN, SVGIG (reference sequence). CDR3 sequence: CAWNRHKTGILNTEAFF. Written as DNA, the CDR3 is TGTGCCTGGAATCGGCACAAAACAGGGATCCTGAACACTGAAGCTTTCTTT.

The chain has TRBV18 and TRBJ1-5; D is ambiguous. Germline loops: CDR1 KGHSH, CDR2 LQKENI. V gave up 5 bases and J gave up 4 bases, with 12 bases separating them. CDR3 length equals 14 residues. DNA for the CDR3: TGTGCCAGCTCAGAAGGACGGATTAATCAGCCCCAGCATTTT. It codes for CASSEGRINQPQHF.

There are a few counts of this clonotype. The chain employs TRBV7-9 and TRBJ1-1; no definite D call. CDR1 is SEHNR and CDR2 is FQNEAQ in the germline V gene (reference sequence). Trimming left V 1 base short and J 2 bases short, with 8 bases between. The CDR3 spans 14 residues. For the CDR3, the DNA is TGTGCCAGCAGCTTAGATCAGGTTAACACTGAAGCTTTCTTT. Translating gives CASSLDQVNTEAFF.

This clonotype was picked up many times. The rearrangement uses TRBV6-1 and TRBJ1-6; no clear D. The V end lost 7 bases, the J end lost 2 bases, and 9 bases lay between the germline ends. The V gene's germline CDR1 is MNHNS and CDR2 SASEGT. The CDR3 is made up of 14 amino acids. CDR3 sequence: CASTRSPYNSPLHF. DNA of the CDR3: TGTGCCAGCACCAGGAGTCCCTATAATTCACCCCTCCACTTT.

This clonotype was seen at least ten times. This chain connects TRBV2 to TRBJ2-1; D ambiguous. The CDR3 contains 14 residues. Germline CDR1 SNHLY, CDR2 FYNNEI. V was clipped by 0 bases and J by 3 bases, with 6 bases between them. The CDR3 nucleotides are TGTGCCAGCAGTGAAGCGGGGAACTACAATGAGCAGTTCTTC. As protein: CASSEAGNYNEQFF.

This clonotype has a single count. The chain recombines TRBV12-3 or TRBV12-4 with TRBJ1-1, with TRBD1 as a possible D gene (6 bases). The CDR3 contains 15 residues. V gave up 4 bases and J gave up 5 bases, with 17 bases separating them. The CDR3 DNA reads as TGTGCCAGCAGTTACAATGGGGGCCTCCGAACTGAAGCTTTCTTT. Protein product: CASSYNGGLRTEAFF.

This clonotype was detected many times. The chain uses TRBV2 and TRBJ2-7; D call uncertain. V lost 6 bases to trimming and J lost 2 bases, with 8 bases between them. The CDR3 has 12 amino acids. From germline, CDR1 is SNHLY and CDR2 FYNNEI. CDR3 in DNA: TGTGCCAGCAGAAGGGTCACCTACGAGCAGTACGTC. Encoded protein: CASRRVTYEQYV.

In the case of this clonotype: The junction departs from germline at one end; a sequencing error may be responsible. V usage is TRBV11-2 and J usage is TRBJ2-7, with D unresolved. The CDR3 runs to 13 residues. Germline V gene sequence: CDR1 SGHAT, CDR2 FQNNGV. As DNA, the CDR3 is TGTGCCAGCAGCTTAGATCTTAGAAGCGAGCGGTACTTC. It yields the protein CASSLDLRSERYF.

Only a few counts were recorded for this clonotype. This chain joins TRBV13 and TRBJ2-7; D uncertain. Germline lookup yields CDR1 PRHDT and CDR2 FYEKMQ (reference sequence). The CDR3 is 16 residues long. V was clipped by 5 bases and J by 2 bases, with 19 bases between them. The CDR3 sequence: CASSVRPWPNTYEQYF. CDR3 nucleotides: TGTGCCAGCAGCGTGCGCCCTTGGCCGAATACCTACGAGCAGTACTTC.

The genes are TRBV10-3 and TRBJ1-2; TRBD1 is a possible D gene (5 bases). The CDR3 length is 15 residues. The germline V and J ends were trimmed by 6 bases and 4 bases, with 18 bases remaining between them. The V gene's germline CDR1 is ENHRY and CDR2 SYGVKD. The chain's CDR3 is CAIREIVGQGYGYTF. In DNA, the CDR3 is TGTGCCATCAGGGAAATAGTAGGGCAGGGCTATGGCTACACCTTC.

This clonotype was picked up many times. The CDR3 DNA is TGTGCCAGCAGCTTCGTCGCCTTGGGCAGGGGCCTGGGAGATACGCAGTATTTT. This encodes CASSFVALGRGLGDTQYF. The chain combines TRBV11-1 with TRBJ2-3; perhaps TRBD1 as D (6 bases). The V gene lost 3 bases and the J gene lost 5 bases, with 24 bases spanning the gap. Germline values: CDR1 SGHAT, CDR2 FQDESV (reference sequence). This CDR3 contains 18 residues.

The table lists this clonotype with many counts. The chain is built from TRBV20-1 and TRBJ2-5, with D hard to call. The germline CDR1 and CDR2 sequences are DFQATT and SNEGSKA (reference sequence). The CDR3 loop spans 12 amino acids. V gave up 0 bases and J gave up 5 bases, with 7 bases separating them. This CDR3 reads CSARETLETQYF. CDR3 nucleotide sequence: TGCAGTGCTAGAGAGACACTGGAGACCCAGTACTTC.

This clonotype has just a few counts. The chain couples TRBV7-2 to TRBJ2-7; D is unclear. The CDR3 has 16 residues. Germline CDR1 SGHTA, CDR2 FQGNSA. V dropped 1 base and J dropped 7 bases, with 20 bases sitting between them. CDR3 DNA: TGTGCCAGCAGCTTAGAGGGTCGGGCAGGTAAAGAAGAGCAGTACTTC. It specifies CASSLEGRAGKEEQYF.

The chain uses TRBV14 and TRBJ2-5; possible D gene TRBD2, 6 bases. The V gene's germline CDR1 is SGHDN and CDR2 FVKESK. The ends were cut back, 8 bases at V and 7 bases at J, with 17 bases in the middle. The CDR3 runs to 13 residues. The DNA for the CDR3 is TGTGCCAGCTCCAAGCTCGCGGAGGGGACCCAGTACTTC. It encodes CASSKLAEGTQYF.

The CDR3 coding sequence is TGTGCCAGCAGCTCTTTGCGGGTGGTGGATGCGCAGTATTTT. It is translated as CASSSLRVVDAQYF. The chain is built from TRBV7-9 and TRBJ2-3, with D perhaps TRBD2 (5 bases). V lost 4 bases to trimming and J lost 10 bases, with 18 bases between them. The CDR3 loop spans 14 amino acids. In germline, CDR1 is SEHNR, CDR2 FQNEAQ (reference sequence). The complete variable domain, with remaining parts taken from reference TRBV7-9 and TRBJ2-3, reads DTGVSQNPRHKITKRGQNVTFRCDPISEHNRLYWYRQTLGQGPEFLTYFQNEAQLEKSRLLSDRFSAERPKGSFSTLEIQRTEQGDSAMYLCASSSLRVVDAQYFGPGTRLTVL.

This chain uses TRBV5-1 with TRBJ2-1; 12 bases are shared with TRBD2. The germline V gene encodes CDR1 SGHRS and CDR2 YFSETQ. The CDR3 spans 15 residues. J was trimmed by 9 bases and V by 4 bases; bases with no gene match: 8. The DNA of the CDR3 is TGCGCCAGCAGCCGACTAGCGGGAGTTGTGGGTGAGCAGTTCTTC. Its translation: CASSRLAGVVGEQFF.

The rearrangement links TRBV2 to TRBJ2-5; the match to TRBD2 covers 7 bases. The V gene end was trimmed by 7 bases and the J gene end by 7 bases; junction bases not matched to a gene: 9. Germline V CDR1 and CDR2: SNHLY, FYNNEI. The CDR3 loop spans 13 amino acids. As DNA, the CDR3 is TGTGCCAGCATGGACGGGGGGAGCGGGACCCAGTACTTC. Amino acids: CASMDGGSGTQYF.

This clonotype showed up just a few times. The chain has TRBV7-9 and TRBJ1-2, with D perhaps matching TRBD1 (5 bases). Germline CDR1 SEHNR, CDR2 FQNEAQ (reference sequence). The CDR3 is 16 amino acids. Trimming removed 4 bases at V and 0 bases at J, with 15 bases between. DNA for the CDR3: TGTGCCAGCAGCTCTTCGGACACGTCGGCTAACTATGGCTACACCTTC. As protein: CASSSSDTSANYGYTF. Together with reference TRBV7-9 and TRBJ1-2, the CDR3 gives the full variable domain: DTGVSQNPRHKITKRGQNVTFRCDPISEHNRLYWYRQTLGQGPEFLTYFQNEAQLEKSRLLSDRFSAERPKGSFSTLEIQRTEQGDSAMYLCASSSSDTSANYGYTFGSGTRLTVV.

There are a few counts of this clonotype. The V call is TRBV4-2, the J call TRBJ1-5; D is ambiguous. V lost 1 base and J 4 bases, leaving 5 bases between the germline ends. CDR3 length equals 13 residues. The germline V gene has CDR1 LGHNA and CDR2 YNFKEQ. As DNA, the CDR3 is TGTGCCAGCAGCCAAGTGGGAAATCAGCCCCAGCATTTT. This sequence encodes CASSQVGNQPQHF.

At least ten counts were recorded for this clonotype. The chain joins TRBV6-5 to TRBJ2-3; D is perhaps TRBD2 (6 bases). Germline CDR1 MNHEY, CDR2 SVGAGI. V was clipped by 2 bases and J by 3 bases, with 9 bases between them. The CDR3 extends over 14 amino acids. DNA for the CDR3: TGTGCCAGCAGTTACGGGCTAGCGACAGATACGCAGTATTTT. Its translation: CASSYGLATDTQYF.

This clonotype was counted a few times. V is TRBV5-1 and J is TRBJ2-3; 13 bases line up with TRBD2. CDR1 SGHRS and CDR2 YFSETQ come from the germline V gene. This CDR3 has 20 amino acids. V was pared by 0 bases and J by 1 base, with 11 bases of the junction left unmatched. The CDR3 sequence is CASSLAFGLAGVSGTDTQYF. As DNA, the CDR3 is TGCGCCAGCAGCTTGGCCTTCGGACTAGCGGGAGTGTCGGGCACAGATACGCAGTATTTT.